Included here is one T cell receptor beta chain sequence, with context. Its antigen remains unknown. Germline is not matched at one junction end, which may reflect a read error. The data are from a study of shared clonotypes between healthy human individuals. Across the whole study: Sampling drew on donors who were a couple of women and three men aged 18 to 49.

The test was conducted at deep level. TCRdb's copy holds only in-frame clones and misses some; the assay was immunoSEQ multiplex PCR. The profile covers approximately 530,000 clones, with 90% to 96% appearing a single time and roughly 0.06% taken by the ten largest. Study observations and caveats: Non-shared clonotypes displayed generation probabilities falling below those of clonotypes present in all four donors.

Sequencing input: naive CD4+ T cells sorted from blood. Subset defined: CD45RA+ positively selected. This TCR derives from a woman between 25 and 40 years old in good health.

CDR3 bases: TGCAGCGTTGAAGGGCCCGGCTCTCGAAACACCATATATTTT. This translates into CSVEGPGSRNTIYF. The rearrangement joins TRBV29-1 to TRBJ1-3; the D is unclear. The germline V gene encodes CDR1 SQVTM and CDR2 ANQGSEA. The CDR3 spans 14 residues.